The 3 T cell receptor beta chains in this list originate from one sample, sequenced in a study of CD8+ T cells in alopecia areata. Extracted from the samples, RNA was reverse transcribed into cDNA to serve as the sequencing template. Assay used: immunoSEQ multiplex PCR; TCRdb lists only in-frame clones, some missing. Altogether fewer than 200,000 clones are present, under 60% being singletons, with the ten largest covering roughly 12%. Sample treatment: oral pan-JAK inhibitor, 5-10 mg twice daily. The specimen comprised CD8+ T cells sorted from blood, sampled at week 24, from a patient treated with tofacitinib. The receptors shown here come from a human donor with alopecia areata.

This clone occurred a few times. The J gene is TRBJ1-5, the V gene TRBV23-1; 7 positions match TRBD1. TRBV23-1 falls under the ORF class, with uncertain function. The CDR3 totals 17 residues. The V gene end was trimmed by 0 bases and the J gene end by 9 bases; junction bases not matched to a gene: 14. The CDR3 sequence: CASSQSPSGGFQGPQHF. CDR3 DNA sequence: TGCGCCAGCAGTCAATCCCCATCAGGGGGGTTCCAAGGGCCCCAGCATTTT.

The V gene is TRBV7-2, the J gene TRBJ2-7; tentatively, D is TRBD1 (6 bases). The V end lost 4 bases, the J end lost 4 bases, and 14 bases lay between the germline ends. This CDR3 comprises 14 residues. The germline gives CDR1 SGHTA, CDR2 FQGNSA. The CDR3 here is CASSSPGAFYEQYF. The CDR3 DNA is TGTGCCAGCAGCTCCCCAGGGGCGTTTTACGAGCAGTACTTC.

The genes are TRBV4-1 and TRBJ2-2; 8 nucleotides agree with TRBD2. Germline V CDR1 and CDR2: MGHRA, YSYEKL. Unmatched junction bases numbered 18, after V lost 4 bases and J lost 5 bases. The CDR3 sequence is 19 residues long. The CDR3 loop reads CASSRPTVRGGLRTGELFF. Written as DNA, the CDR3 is TGCGCCAGCAGCCGCCCGACGGTTCGGGGGGGCCTTCGAACCGGGGAGCTGTTTTTT.